This T cell receptor (beta chain) was captured in a study of shared clonotypes between healthy human individuals. General study findings and limits: In this cohort, only blood was sampled, and tissue repertoires likely differ. Although depth was large, rarefaction showed that sequencing of the sorted subsets was incomplete.

V gave up 0 bases and J gave up 5 bases, with 13 bases separating them. The CDR3 spans 15 residues. The germline V gene encodes CDR1 LNHNV and CDR2 YYDKDF (reference sequence). The split of CD4+ cells yielded CD45RA+ naive and CD45RA-negative memory subsets. Regarding this clone: What it binds is unknown.

Measured with immunoSEQ multiplex PCR; TCRdb has only the in-frame clones, and not every one. The sample has 1.6 million or so clones; approximately 98.5% are singletons. This sequence was found in a man younger than 45 in good health. The V gene is TRBV15, the J gene TRBJ2-5; unclear D gene. Specimen: naive CD4+ T cells sorted from blood. Subset defined: CD45RA+ positively selected. In nucleotides, the CDR3 is TGTGCCACCAGCAGAGATCCTTTTGTCGGTGAGACCCAGTACTTC. Protein: CATSRDPFVGETQYF.